What follows is one T cell receptor (beta chain) and its context. No antigen is known for it. Profiling relied on immunoSEQ multiplex PCR, and the TCRdb table lists in-frame clones only, not all of them. This table holds 2 million to 2.5 million clones, approximately 96% found once. The sample comes from a study of shared clonotypes between healthy human individuals. The CDR3 contains 15 residues. The germline V gene encodes CDR1 SEHNR and CDR2 FQNEAQ (reference sequence). Trimming removed 4 bases from V and 0 bases from J, with 10 bases in between. Study outcomes and limitations: Estimated richness was generally greater in naive than memory subsets.

Sequencing was done on a sample of naive CD4+ T cells sorted from blood. Subset noted: CD45RA+ positively selected. This TCR derives from a man between 18 and 35 years old in good health. J is TRBJ1-3 and V is TRBV7-9; D is unresolved. CDR3 residues: CASSYTASSGNTIYF. Written as DNA, the CDR3 is TGTGCCAGCAGCTATACAGCGAGCTCTGGAAACACCATATATTTT.